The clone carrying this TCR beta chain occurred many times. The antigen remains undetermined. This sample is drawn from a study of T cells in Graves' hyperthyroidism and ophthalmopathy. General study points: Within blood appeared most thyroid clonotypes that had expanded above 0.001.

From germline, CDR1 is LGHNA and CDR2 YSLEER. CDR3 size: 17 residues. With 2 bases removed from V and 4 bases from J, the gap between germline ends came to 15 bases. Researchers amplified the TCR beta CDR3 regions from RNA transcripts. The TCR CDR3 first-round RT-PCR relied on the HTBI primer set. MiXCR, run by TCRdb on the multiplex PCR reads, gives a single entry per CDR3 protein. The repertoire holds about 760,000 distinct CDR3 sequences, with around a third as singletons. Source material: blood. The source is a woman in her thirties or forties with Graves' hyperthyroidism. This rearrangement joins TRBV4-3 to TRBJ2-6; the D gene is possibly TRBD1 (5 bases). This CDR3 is CASSQSPQGTGANVLTF. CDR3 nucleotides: TGCGCCAGCAGCCAATCTCCCCAGGGTACCGGGGCCAACGTCCTGACTTTC.